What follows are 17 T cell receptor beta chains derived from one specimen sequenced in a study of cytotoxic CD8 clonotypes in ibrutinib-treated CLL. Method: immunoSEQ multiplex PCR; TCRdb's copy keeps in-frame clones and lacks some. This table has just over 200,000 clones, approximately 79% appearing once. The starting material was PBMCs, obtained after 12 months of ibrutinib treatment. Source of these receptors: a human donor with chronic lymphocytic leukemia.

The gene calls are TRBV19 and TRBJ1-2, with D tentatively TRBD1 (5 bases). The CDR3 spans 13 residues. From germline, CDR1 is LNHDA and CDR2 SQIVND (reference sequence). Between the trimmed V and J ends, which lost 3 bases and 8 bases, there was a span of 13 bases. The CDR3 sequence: CASSIGAGYGYTF. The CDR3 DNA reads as TGTGCCAGTAGTATTGGGGCAGGGTACGGCTACACCTTC.

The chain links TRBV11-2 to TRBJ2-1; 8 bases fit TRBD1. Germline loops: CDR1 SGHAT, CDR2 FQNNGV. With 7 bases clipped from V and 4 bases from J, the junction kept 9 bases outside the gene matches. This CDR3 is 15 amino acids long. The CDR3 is CASNSPGQAYNEQFF. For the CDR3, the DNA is TGTGCCAGCAACTCGCCGGGACAGGCTTACAATGAGCAGTTCTTC. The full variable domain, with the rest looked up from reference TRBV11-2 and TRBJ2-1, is EAGVAQSPRYKIIEKRQSVAFWCNPISGHATLYWYQQILGQGPKLLIQFQNNGVVDDSQLPKDRFSAERLKGVDSTLKIQPAKLEDSAVYLCASNSPGQAYNEQFFGPGTRLTVL.

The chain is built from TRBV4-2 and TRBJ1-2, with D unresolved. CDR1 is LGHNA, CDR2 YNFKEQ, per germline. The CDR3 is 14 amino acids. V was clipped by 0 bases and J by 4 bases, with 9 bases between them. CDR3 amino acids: CASSQDVVGYGYTF. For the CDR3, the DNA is TGTGCCAGCAGCCAAGATGTGGTAGGCTATGGCTACACCTTC.

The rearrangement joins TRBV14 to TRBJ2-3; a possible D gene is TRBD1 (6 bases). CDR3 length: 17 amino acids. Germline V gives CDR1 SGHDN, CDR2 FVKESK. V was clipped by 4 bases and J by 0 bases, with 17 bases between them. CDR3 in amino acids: CASSRMGDTHSTDTQYF. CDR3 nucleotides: TGTGCCAGCAGCCGAATGGGGGACACCCATAGCACAGATACGCAGTATTTT.

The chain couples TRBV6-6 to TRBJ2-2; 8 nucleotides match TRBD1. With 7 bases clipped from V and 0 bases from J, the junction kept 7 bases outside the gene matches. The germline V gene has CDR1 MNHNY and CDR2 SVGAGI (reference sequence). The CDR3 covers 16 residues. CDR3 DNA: TGTGCCAGCATGGGACAGGTCATATCGAACACCGGGGAGCTGTTTTTT. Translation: CASMGQVISNTGELFF.

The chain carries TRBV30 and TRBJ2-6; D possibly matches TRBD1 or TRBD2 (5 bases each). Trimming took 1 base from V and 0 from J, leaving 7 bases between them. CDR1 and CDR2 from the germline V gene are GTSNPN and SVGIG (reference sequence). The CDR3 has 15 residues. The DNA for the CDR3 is TGTGCCTGGAGTGCGGGGACCTCTGGGGCCAACGTCCTGACTTTC. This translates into CAWSAGTSGANVLTF.

The CDR3 DNA reads TGTGCCAGCAGCCCTCGGGAGGGGACTGGCGAGCAGTACTTC. Translated, it gives CASSPREGTGEQYF. The chain combines TRBV9 with TRBJ2-7; 8 bases map to TRBD2. Unmatched junction bases numbered 9, after V lost 4 bases and J lost 6 bases. The CDR3 is 14 residues long. Germline values: CDR1 SGDLS, CDR2 YYNGEE.

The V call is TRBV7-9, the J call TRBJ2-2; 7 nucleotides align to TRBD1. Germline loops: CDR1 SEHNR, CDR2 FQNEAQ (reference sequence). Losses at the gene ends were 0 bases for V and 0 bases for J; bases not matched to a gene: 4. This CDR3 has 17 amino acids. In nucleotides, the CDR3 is TGTGCCAGCAGCTTAGCCCCAGGGGGTGCGAACACCGGGGAGCTGTTTTTT. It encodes CASSLAPGGANTGELFF.

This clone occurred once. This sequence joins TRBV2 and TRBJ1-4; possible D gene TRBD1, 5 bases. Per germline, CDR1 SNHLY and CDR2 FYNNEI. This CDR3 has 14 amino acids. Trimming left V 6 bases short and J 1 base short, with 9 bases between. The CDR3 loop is CASRNRRTNEKLFF. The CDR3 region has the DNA TGTGCCAGCAGAAACAGGAGAACTAATGAAAAACTGTTTTTT.

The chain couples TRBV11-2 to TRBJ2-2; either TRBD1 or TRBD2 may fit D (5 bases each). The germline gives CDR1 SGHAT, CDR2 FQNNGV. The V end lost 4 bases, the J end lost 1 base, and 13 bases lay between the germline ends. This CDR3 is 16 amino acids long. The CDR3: CASSSRDLMNTGELFF. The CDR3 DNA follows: TGTGCCAGCAGCTCCAGGGACCTAATGAACACCGGGGAGCTGTTTTTT.

The CDR3, as DNA: TGTGCCAGCAGTTACTCGTTAGCGGACACCTACGAGCAGTACTTC. Protein product: CASSYSLADTYEQYF. The chain links TRBV6-5 to TRBJ2-7; D might be TRBD2 (6 bases). The V and J ends lost 0 bases and 2 bases respectively, with 11 bases between them. Germline values: CDR1 MNHEY, CDR2 SVGAGI. This CDR3 comprises 15 residues.

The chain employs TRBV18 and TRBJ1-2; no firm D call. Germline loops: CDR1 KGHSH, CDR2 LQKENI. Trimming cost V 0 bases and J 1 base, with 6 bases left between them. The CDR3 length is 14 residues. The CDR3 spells CASSPPSINYGYTF. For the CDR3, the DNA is TGTGCCAGCTCACCACCGTCCATTAACTATGGCTACACCTTC.

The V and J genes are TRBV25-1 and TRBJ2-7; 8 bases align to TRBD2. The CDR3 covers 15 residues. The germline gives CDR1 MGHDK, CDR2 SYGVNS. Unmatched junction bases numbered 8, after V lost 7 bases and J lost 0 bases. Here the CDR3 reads CASTRGSGGSYEQYF. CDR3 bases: TGTGCCAGCACTCGGGGCAGCGGGGGCTCCTACGAGCAGTACTTC.

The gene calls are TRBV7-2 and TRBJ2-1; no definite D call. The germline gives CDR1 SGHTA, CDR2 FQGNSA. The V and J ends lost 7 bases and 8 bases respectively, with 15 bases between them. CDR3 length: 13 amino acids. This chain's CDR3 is CASIPQNGDEQFF. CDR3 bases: TGTGCCAGCATCCCTCAAAATGGGGATGAGCAGTTCTTC.

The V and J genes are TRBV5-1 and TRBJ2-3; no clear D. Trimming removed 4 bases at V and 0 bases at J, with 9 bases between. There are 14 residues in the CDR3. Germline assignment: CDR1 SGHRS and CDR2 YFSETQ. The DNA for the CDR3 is TGCGCCAGCAGCGTCCGGCTTAGCACAGATACGCAGTATTTT. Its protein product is CASSVRLSTDTQYF.

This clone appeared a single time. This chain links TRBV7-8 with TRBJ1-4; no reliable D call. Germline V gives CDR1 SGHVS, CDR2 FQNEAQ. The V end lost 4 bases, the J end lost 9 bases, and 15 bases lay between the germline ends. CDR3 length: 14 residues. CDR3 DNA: TGTGCCAGCAGCTCTCGGGTCTCAAGTCAAAAACTGTTTTTT. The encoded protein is CASSSRVSSQKLFF.

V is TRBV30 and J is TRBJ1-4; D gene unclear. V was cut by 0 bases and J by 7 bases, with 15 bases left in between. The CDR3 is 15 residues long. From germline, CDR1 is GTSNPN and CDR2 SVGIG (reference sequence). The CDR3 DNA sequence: TGTGCCTGGAGTGTCTCCGGGATCCGCTTTGAAAAACTGTTTTTT. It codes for CAWSVSGIRFEKLFF. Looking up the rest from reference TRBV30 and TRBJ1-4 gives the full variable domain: SQTIHQWPATLVQPVGSPLSLECTVEGTSNPNLYWYRQAAGRGLQLLFYSVGIGQISSEVPQNLSASRPQDRQFILSSKKLLLSDSGFYLCAWSVSGIRFEKLFFGSGTQLSVL.